This TCR beta chain was captured in a study of CD4 T cells in relation to SARS-CoV-2 and coronaviruses. Background on the study: PBMCs were cultured with antigen for roughly 11 days before TCR beta sequencing. The restricting HLA molecule for shared crossreactive spike epitopes was mapped.

Concerning this clone itself: Antigen: not known.

TCRdb's table, derived via immunoSEQ multiplex PCR, lists solely in-frame clones and lacks some. Among around 28,000 clones, 70% to 80% were seen once, and the ten largest hold roughly a quarter. The unexposed donors gave CD4+ T cells in 2011-2018, prior to COVID-19. Isolation of CD4+ T cells took place after 10 days in culture. PBMCs were plated at a few million per well in IL-2-containing medium. The V and J ends lost 6 bases and 9 bases, in that order; junction bases with no gene match: 14. Germline assignment: CDR1 LNHDA and CDR2 SQIVND (reference sequence). The CDR3 runs 16 residues. The sequenced sample was CD4+ T cells from PBMCs, cultured in vitro. This chain connects TRBV19 to TRBJ1-6, with 7 positions matching TRBD1. The origin of this receptor is a human donor in good health. CDR3: CASSPPSQGVSSPLHF. CDR3 coding DNA: TGTGCCAGTAGCCCCCCCAGTCAGGGGGTCTCTTCACCCCTCCACTTT.